This TCR beta chain was found in a study of healthy donors' naive CD4 and CD8 T cells. Whole-study findings and limits: Negatively charged CDR3s marked CD8+ lineage; positively charged CDR3s marked CD4+ lineage. A reported CD4+/CD8+ bias affected most V and J genes in naive cells.

This clonotype was found a few times. What it binds is unknown. Starting from roughly 0.45 ug of total RNA, TCR libraries were made with linear amplification. TCRdb passed the reads through MiXCR, listing each CDR3 protein once. The table lists roughly 200,000 distinct CDR3 sequences, about four fifths of them singletons. The germline gives CDR1 MNHNY, CDR2 SVGAGI (reference sequence). V lost 4 bases and J lost 5; bases outside the gene matches: 5. The CDR3 length is 14 residues. V usage is TRBV6-6 and J usage is TRBJ1-1; 9 bases are shared with TRBD1. The clonotype was recovered from a pool of human donors in good health; the sample pools cells from several healthy donors. Sequenced input: naive CD4+ and CD8+ T cells sorted from blood, pooled from several donors. CDR3 coding DNA: TGTGCCAGCAGTTGGGACAGGGTAGAGACTGAAGCTTTCTTT. Amino acids: CASSWDRVETEAFF.